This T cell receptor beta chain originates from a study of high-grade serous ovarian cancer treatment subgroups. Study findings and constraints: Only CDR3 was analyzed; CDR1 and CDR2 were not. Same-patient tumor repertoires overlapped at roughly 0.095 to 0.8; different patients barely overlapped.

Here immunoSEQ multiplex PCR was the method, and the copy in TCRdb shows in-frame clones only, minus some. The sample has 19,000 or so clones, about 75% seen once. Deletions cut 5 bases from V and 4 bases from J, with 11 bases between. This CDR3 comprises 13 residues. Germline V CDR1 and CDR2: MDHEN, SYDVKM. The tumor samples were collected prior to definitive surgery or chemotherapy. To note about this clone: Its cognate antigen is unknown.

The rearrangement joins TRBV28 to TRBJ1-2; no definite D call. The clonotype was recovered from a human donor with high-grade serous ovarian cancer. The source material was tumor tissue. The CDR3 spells CASSPQWIYGYTF. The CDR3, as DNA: TGTGCCAGCAGTCCACAATGGATCTATGGCTACACCTTC.